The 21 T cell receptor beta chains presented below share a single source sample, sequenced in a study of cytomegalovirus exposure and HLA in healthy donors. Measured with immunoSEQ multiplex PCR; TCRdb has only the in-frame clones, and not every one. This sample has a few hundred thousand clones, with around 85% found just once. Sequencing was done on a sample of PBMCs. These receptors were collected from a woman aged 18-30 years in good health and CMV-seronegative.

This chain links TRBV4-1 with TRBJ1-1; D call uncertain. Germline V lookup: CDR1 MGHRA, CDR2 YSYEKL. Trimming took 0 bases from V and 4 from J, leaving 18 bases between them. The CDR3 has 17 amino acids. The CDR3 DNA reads TGCGCCAGCAGCCAAGATAGATCATGGGAGGTAGGCACTGAAGCTTTCTTT. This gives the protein CASSQDRSWEVGTEAFF.

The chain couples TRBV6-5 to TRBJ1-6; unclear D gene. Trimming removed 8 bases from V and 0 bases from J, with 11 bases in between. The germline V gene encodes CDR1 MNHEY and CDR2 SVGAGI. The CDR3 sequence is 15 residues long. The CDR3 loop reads CASLPESSYNSPLHF. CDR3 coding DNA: TGTGCCAGCCTCCCAGAAAGCTCCTATAATTCACCCCTCCACTTT.

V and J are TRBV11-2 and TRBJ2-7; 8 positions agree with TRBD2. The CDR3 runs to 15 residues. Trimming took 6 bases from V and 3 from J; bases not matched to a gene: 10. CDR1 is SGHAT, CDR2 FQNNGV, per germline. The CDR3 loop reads CASRPLAGGFYEQYF. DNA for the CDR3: TGTGCCAGCAGACCGCTTGCGGGAGGATTCTACGAGCAGTACTTC. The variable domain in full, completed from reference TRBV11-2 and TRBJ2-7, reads EAGVAQSPRYKIIEKRQSVAFWCNPISGHATLYWYQQILGQGPKLLIQFQNNGVVDDSQLPKDRFSAERLKGVDSTLKIQPAKLEDSAVYLCASRPLAGGFYEQYFGPGTRLTVT.

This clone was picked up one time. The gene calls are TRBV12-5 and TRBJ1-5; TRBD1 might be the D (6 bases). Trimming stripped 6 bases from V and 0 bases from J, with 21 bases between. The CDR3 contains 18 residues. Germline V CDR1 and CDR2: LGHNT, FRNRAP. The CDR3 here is CASGLLHQTGLSNQPQHF. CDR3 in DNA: TGTGCTAGTGGCCTCCTTCACCAGACAGGACTTAGCAATCAGCCCCAGCATTTT.

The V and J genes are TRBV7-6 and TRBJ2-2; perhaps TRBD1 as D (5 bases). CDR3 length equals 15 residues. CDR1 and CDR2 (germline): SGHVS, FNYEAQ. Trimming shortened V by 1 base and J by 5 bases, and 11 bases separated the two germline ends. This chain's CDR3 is CASSLVPDRTGELFF. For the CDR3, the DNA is TGTGCCAGCAGCTTAGTCCCCGACAGAACCGGGGAGCTGTTTTTT.

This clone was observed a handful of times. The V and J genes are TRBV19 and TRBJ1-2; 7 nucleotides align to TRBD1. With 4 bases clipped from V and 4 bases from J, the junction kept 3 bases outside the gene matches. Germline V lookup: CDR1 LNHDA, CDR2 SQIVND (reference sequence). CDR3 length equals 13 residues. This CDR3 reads CASSKQGIYGYTF. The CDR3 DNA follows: TGTGCCAGTAGTAAACAGGGGATCTATGGCTACACCTTC.

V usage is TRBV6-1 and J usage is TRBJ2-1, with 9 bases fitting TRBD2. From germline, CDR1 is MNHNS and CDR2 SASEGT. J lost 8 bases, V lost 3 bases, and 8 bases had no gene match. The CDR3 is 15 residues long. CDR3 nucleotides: TGTGCCAGCAGTGAGGGCGGGGGGGCATTCTATGAGCAGTTCTTC. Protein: CASSEGGGAFYEQFF.

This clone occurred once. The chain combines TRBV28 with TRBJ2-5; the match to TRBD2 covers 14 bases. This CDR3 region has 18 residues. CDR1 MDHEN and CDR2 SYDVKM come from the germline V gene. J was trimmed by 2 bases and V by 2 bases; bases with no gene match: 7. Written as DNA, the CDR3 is TGTGCCAGCAGTTTAATGCCCCGGACTAGCGGGGGGCAAGAGACCCAGTACTTC. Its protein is CASSLMPRTSGGQETQYF.

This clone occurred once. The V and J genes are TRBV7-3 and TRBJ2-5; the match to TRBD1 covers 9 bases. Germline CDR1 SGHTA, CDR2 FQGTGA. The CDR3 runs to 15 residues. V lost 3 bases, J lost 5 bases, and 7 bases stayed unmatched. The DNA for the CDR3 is TGTGCCAGCAGCTTCGGGACAGGGAGAGGGGAGACCCAGTACTTC. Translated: CASSFGTGRGETQYF.

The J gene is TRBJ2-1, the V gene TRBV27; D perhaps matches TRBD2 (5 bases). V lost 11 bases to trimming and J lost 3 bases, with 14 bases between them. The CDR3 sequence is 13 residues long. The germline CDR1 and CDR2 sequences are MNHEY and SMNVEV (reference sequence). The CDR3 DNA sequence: TGTGCCGCAGCGGCAGTTCTCTACAATGAGCAGTTCTTC. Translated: CAAAAVLYNEQFF.

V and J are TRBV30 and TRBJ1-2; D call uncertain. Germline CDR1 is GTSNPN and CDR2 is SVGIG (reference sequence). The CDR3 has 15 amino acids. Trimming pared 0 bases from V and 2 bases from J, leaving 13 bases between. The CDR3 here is CAWSVRRAHNYGYTF. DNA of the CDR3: TGTGCCTGGAGTGTACGGAGGGCCCACAACTATGGCTACACCTTC.

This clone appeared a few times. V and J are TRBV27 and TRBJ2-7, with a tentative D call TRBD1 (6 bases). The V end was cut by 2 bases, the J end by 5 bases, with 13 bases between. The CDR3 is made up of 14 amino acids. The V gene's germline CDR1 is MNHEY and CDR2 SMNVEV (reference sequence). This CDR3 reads CASSLGWAGDEQYF. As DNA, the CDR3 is TGTGCCAGCAGTTTAGGTTGGGCAGGGGACGAGCAGTACTTC.

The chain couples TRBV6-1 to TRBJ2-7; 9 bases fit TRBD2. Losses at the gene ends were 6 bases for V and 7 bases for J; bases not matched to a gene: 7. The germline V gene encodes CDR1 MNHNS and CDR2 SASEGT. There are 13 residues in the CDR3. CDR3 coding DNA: TGTGCCAGCAGGCTCAGGCTAGCGGGAGAGCAGTACTTC. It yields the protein CASRLRLAGEQYF.

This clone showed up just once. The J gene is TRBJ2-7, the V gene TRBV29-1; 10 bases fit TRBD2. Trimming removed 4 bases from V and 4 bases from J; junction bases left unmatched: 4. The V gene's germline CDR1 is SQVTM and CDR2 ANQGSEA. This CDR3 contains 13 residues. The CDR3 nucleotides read TGCAGCGTTGCCGGACTAGCGGAGTACGAGCAGTACTTC. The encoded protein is CSVAGLAEYEQYF.

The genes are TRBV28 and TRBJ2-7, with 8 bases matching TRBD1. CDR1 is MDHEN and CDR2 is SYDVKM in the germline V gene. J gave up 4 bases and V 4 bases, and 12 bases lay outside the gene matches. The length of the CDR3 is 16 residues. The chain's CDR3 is CASSSDREVSPYEQYF. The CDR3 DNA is TGTGCCAGCAGTTCGGACAGGGAGGTTTCCCCTTACGAGCAGTACTTC.

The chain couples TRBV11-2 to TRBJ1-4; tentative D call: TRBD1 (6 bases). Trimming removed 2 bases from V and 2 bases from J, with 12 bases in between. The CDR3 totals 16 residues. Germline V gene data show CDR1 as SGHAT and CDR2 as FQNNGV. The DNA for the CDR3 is TGTGCCAGCAGCTTAATCAGGGGCCAGACTAATGAAAAACTGTTTTTT. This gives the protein CASSLIRGQTNEKLFF.

The CDR3 loop is CASSPEGDGYTF. Here the CDR3 DNA reads TGTGCCAGCAGCCCTGAGGGGGATGGCTACACCTTC. The V and J genes are TRBV7-8 and TRBJ1-2; D perhaps matches TRBD1 (6 bases). Germline V gene data show CDR1 as SGHVS and CDR2 as FQNEAQ. The CDR3 spans 12 residues. Trimming removed 5 bases at V and 6 bases at J, with 10 bases between.

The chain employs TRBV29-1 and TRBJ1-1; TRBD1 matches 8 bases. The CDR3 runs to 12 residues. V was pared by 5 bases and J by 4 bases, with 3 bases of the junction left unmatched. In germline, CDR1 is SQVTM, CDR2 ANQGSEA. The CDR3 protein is CSVLTGGTEAFF. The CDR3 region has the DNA TGCAGCGTTCTCACAGGGGGCACTGAAGCTTTCTTT.

CDR3 DNA sequence: TGTGCCAGTAACCCGGAGGTGGGGTTTGGGTCACCCCTCCACTTT. This encodes CASNPEVGFGSPLHF. V usage is TRBV19 and J usage is TRBJ1-6, with D uncertain. Per germline, CDR1 LNHDA and CDR2 SQIVND (reference sequence). The CDR3 runs 15 residues. Trimming cost V 7 bases and J 10 bases, with 20 bases left between them.

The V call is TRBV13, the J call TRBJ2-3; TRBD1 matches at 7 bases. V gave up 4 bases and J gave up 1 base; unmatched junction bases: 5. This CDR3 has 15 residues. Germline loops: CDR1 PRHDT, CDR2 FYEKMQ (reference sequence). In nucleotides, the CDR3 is TGTGCCAGCAGCTACAGGGGCGTAGGCACAGATACGCAGTATTTT. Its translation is CASSYRGVGTDTQYF.

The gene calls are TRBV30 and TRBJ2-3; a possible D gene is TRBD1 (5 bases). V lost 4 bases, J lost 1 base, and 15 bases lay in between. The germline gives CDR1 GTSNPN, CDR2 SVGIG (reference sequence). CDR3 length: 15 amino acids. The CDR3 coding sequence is TGTGCCTGGACCCCAGGGTTCAGAGGCACAGATACGCAGTATTTT. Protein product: CAWTPGFRGTDTQYF.